The next 6 T cell receptor beta chains were all read from a single sample in a study of shared clonotypes between healthy human individuals. Sequenced by immunoSEQ multiplex PCR; TCRdb stores in-frame clones only, minus some. The sample includes fewer than 550,000 clones, about 75% of them seen just once. Material for sequencing was PBMCs. These receptors were taken from a woman between 35 and 50 years old in good health. Some clones in this sample may be carry-over from other donors' samples.

This chain joins TRBV19 and TRBJ2-1; a possible D gene is TRBD1 (6 bases). Trimming shortened V by 5 bases and J by 0 bases, and 17 bases separated the two germline ends. Germline V gene sequence: CDR1 LNHDA, CDR2 SQIVND (reference sequence). This CDR3 has 17 residues. The CDR3, as DNA: TGTGCCAGTAGTCAGCCCCGGGACACCTACTCCTACAATGAGCAGTTCTTC. Translation gives CASSQPRDTYSYNEQFF.

The chain is built from TRBV11-2 and TRBJ2-7, with a possible D match to TRBD2 (6 bases). V dropped 1 base and J dropped 0 bases, with 16 bases sitting between them. The CDR3 is made up of 17 amino acids. Germline V gene lookup returns CDR1 SGHAT and CDR2 FQNNGV. The CDR3: CASSLGPPGLISYEQYF. The DNA of the CDR3 is TGTGCCAGCAGCTTAGGCCCTCCGGGACTGATCTCCTACGAGCAGTACTTC.

The chain uses TRBV9 and TRBJ2-1; D perhaps matches TRBD1 (6 bases). V was cut by 3 bases and J by 7 bases, with 11 bases left in between. This CDR3 spans 13 amino acids. Germline CDR1 and CDR2: SGDLS and YYNGEE. The DNA of the CDR3 is TGTGCCAGCAGCGATACAGGGTTTAATGAGCAGTTCTTC. It yields the protein CASSDTGFNEQFF.

This chain connects TRBV11-2 to TRBJ2-1; D is uncertain. The germline V gene has CDR1 SGHAT and CDR2 FQNNGV. V was pared by 4 bases and J by 6 bases, with 19 bases between. The CDR3 extends over 16 amino acids. The CDR3 loop reads CASSSLMGQALNEQFF. CDR3 in DNA: TGTGCCAGCAGCTCCCTTATGGGCCAAGCCCTCAATGAGCAGTTCTTC.

This clone was seen a few times. This specimen includes other DNA sequences encoding the same CDR3. The V call is TRBV29-1, the J call TRBJ2-7, with 12 positions matching TRBD2. V shed 5 bases and J 4 bases; nucleotides not matched to a gene: 3. Germline V lookup: CDR1 SQVTM, CDR2 ANQGSEA. This CDR3 spans 13 amino acids. CDR3 DNA sequence: TGCAGCGTTCGGCTAGCGGGGGGGTACGAGCAGTACTTC. It specifies CSVRLAGGYEQYF.

This clone has only a few counts. The V call is TRBV7-8, the J call TRBJ1-1; no clear D gene. The CDR3 is 12 residues long. V was cut by 3 bases and J by 0 bases, with 2 bases left in between. CDR1 is SGHVS, CDR2 FQNEAQ, per germline. This CDR3 is CASSLVNTEAFF. The CDR3 nucleotides are TGTGCCAGCAGCTTGGTGAACACTGAAGCTTTCTTT. The full variable domain, rest sourced from reference TRBV7-8 and TRBJ1-1, is GAGVSQSPRYKVAKRGQDVALRCDPISGHVSLFWYQQALGQGPEFLTYFQNEAQLDKSGLPSDRFFAERPEGSVSTLKIQRTQQEDSAVYLCASSLVNTEAFFGQGTRLTVV.